The 2 T cell receptor beta chains listed next were all sequenced from one sample in a study of T cell changes during pregnancy in multiple sclerosis. TCRdb's table, derived via immunoSEQ multiplex PCR, lists solely in-frame clones and lacks some. Of roughly 56,000 clones in the sample, about 90% were seen once. The source material was CD4+ T cells from peripheral blood mononuclear cells, sampled after pregnancy. These receptors all come from a female donor in good health, enrolled as a control in a pregnancy study.

The rearrangement uses TRBV6-5 and TRBJ2-7; 10 nucleotides match TRBD1. The CDR3 contains 13 residues. V lost 6 bases and J lost 5; bases outside the gene matches: 4. CDR1 is MNHEY, CDR2 SVGAGI, per germline. DNA for the CDR3: TGTGCCAGCAGGGGGACAGGGGAGAACGAGCAGTACTTC. Translated: CASRGTGENEQYF.

The V call is TRBV30, the J call TRBJ1-2, with 7 bases lining up with TRBD1. CDR1 is GTSNPN, CDR2 SVGIG, per germline (reference sequence). Losses at the gene ends were 1 base for V and 0 bases for J; bases not matched to a gene: 2. The CDR3 totals 14 residues. The CDR3 loop reads CAWSGGQPNYGYTF. In DNA, the CDR3 is TGTGCCTGGAGTGGGGGACAGCCTAACTATGGCTACACCTTC. The entire variable domain, with the rest obtained from reference TRBV30 and TRBJ1-2, is as follows: SQTIHQWPATLVQPVGSPLSLECTVEGTSNPNLYWYRQAAGRGLQLLFYSVGIGQISSEVPQNLSASRPQDRQFILSSKKLLLSDSGFYLCAWSGGQPNYGYTFGSGTRLTVV.